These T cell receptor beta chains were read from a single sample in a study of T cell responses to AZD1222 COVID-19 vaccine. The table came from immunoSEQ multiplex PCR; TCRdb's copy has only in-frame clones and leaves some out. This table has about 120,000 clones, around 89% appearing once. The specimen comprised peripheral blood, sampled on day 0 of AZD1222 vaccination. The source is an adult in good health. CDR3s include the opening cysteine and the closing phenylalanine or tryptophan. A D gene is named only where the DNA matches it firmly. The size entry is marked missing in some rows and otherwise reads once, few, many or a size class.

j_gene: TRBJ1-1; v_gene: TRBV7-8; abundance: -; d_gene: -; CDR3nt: TGTGCCAGCAGCCGGCCCATGAACACTGAAGCTTTCTTT; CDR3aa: CASSRPMNTEAFF
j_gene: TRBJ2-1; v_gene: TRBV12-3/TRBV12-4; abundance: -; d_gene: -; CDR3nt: TGTGCCAGCGGGCCTACCCCATTTGGTGAGCAGTTCTTC; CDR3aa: CASGPTPFGEQFF
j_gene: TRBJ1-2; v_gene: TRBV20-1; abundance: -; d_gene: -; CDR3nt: TGCAGTGCCCCCGATGGCTACACCTTC; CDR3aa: CSAPDGYTF
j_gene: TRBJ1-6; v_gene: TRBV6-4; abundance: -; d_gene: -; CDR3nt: TGTGCCAGCAGTCCCACCTGGGATTCACCCCTCCACTTT; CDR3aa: CASSPTWDSPLHF
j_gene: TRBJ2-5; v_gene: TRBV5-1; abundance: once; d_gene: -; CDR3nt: TGCGCCAGCAGCCCACCTAACACGTACCAAGAGACCCAGTACTTC; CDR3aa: CASSPPNTYQETQYF
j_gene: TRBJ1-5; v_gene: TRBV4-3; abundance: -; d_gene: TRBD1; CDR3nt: TGCGCCAGCAGCCAGGGACAGGAAAATCAGCCCCAGCATTTT; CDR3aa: CASSQGQENQPQHF
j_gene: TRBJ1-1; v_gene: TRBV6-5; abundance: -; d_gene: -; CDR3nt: TGTGCCAGCAGTTACTCGAGGGGGGGTGAAGCTTTCTTT; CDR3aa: CASSYSRGGEAFF
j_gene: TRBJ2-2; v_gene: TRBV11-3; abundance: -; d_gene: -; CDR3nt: TGTGCCAGCAGGAACAGGGACACCGGGGAGCTGTTTTTT; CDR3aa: CASRNRDTGELFF
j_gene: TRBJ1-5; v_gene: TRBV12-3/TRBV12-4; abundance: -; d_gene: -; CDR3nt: TGTGCCAGCAGTTCGCAAGGGGTGAAGCCCCAGCATTTT; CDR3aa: CASSSQGVKPQHF
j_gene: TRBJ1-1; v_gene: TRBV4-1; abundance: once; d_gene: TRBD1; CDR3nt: TGCGCCAGCAGCGGGACGGACAGGTGGATTGAAGCTTTCTTT; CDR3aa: CASSGTDRWIEAFF
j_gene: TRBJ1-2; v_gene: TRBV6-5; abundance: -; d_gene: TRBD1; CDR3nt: TGTGCCAGCAGTTCAAAGGGACAGGGGGGATATGGCTACACCTTC; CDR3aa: CASSSKGQGGYGYTF
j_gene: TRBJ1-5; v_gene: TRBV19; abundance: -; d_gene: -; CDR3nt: TGTGCCAGTAGTATAGACCTTTCCAACCGAGTTCAGCCCCAGCATTTT; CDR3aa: CASSIDLSNRVQPQHF
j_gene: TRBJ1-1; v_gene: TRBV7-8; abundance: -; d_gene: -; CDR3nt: TGTGCCAGCAGCTTGGGACCCATGAACACTGAAGCTTTCTTT; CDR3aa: CASSLGPMNTEAFF
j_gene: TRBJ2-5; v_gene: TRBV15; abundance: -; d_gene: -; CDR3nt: TGTGCCACCAGCAGAGATCCTGCCCGAGAGACCCAGTACTTC; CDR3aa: CATSRDPARETQYF
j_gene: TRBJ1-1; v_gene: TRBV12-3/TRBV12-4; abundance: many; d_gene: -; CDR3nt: TGTGCCAGCAGTTGGCTCCTGAGTTGGGCTTTCTTT; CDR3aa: CASSWLLSWAFF
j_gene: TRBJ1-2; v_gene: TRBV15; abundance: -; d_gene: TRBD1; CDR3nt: TGTGCCACCAGCAGAGATAAGAACAGGGGGCGTTTTAACTATGGCTACACCTTC; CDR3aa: CATSRDKNRGRFNYGYTF
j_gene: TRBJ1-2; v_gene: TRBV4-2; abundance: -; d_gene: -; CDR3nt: TGTGCCAGCAGCCAAGACGGGGCCGGGAATGGCTACACCTTC; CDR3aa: CASSQDGAGNGYTF
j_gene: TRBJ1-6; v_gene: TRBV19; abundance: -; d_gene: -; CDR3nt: TGTGCCAGTAGTATGTTTTGGGCAATAGATAATTCACCCCTCCACTTT; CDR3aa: CASSMFWAIDNSPLHF
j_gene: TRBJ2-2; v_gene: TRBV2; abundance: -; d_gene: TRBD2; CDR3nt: TGTGCCAGCAGTGGGACTAGGACCGGGGAGCTGTTTTTT; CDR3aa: CASSGTRTGELFF
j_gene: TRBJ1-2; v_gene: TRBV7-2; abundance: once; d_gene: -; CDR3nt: TGTGCCAGCAGCTTAGAAGAGTGGGGGAGACGGGCTCATGGCTACACCTTC; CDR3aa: CASSLEEWGRRAHGYTF
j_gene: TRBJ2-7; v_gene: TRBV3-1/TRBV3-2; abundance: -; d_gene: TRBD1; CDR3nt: TGTGCCAGCAGCCACTTACGGGACAGACCAGAGCAGTACTTC; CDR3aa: CASSHLRDRPEQYF
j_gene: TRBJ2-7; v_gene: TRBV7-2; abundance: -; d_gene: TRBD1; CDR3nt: TGTGCCAGCAGCCAAAAGACAGGGCTTCGGGAGCAGTACTTC; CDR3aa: CASSQKTGLREQYF
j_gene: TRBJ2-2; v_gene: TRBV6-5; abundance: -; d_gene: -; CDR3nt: TGTGCCAGCAGTTCCGCCGGGACCCCCTCCACCGGGGAGCTGTTTTTT; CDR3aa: CASSSAGTPSTGELFF
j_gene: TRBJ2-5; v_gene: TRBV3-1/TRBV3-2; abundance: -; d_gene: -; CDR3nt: TGTGCCAGCAGCCAAGCTCCGGGGGCTGGGGAGACCCAGTACTTC; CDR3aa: CASSQAPGAGETQYF
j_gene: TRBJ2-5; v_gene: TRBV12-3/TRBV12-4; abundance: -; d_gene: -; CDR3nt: TGTGCCAGCAGTTTCCTGGACCAAGAGACCCAGTACTTC; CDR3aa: CASSFLDQETQYF
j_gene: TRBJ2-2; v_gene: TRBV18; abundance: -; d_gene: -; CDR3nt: TGTGCCAGCTCACGGGTTTTTCCGAACACCGGGGAGCTGTTTTTT; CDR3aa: CASSRVFPNTGELFF
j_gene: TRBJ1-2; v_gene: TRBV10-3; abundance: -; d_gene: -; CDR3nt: TGTGCCATGGCAGGGGCTAACTATGGCTACACCTTC; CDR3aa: CAMAGANYGYTF
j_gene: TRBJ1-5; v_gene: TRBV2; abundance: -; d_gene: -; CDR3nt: TGTGCCAGCAGTGAATCCGATAGCAATCAGCCCCAGCATTTT; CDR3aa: CASSESDSNQPQHF
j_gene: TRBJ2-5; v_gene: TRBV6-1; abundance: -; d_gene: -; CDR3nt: TGTGCCAGCAGTGAAGGCAGGGCCCAGACCCAGTACTTC; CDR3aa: CASSEGRAQTQYF
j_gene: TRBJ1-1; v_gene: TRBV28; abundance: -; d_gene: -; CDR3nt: TGTGCCAGCAGTACATTGAACACTGAAGCTTTCTTT; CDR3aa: CASSTLNTEAFF
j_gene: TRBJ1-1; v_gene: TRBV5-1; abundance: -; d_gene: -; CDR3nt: TGCGCCAGCAGCTTTCAGGGGACAAACACTGAAGCTTTCTTT; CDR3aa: CASSFQGTNTEAFF
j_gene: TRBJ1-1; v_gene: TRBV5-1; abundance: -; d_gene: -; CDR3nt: TGCGCCAGCAGCCTACTGCTAGGGGAGACTTTCTTT; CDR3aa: CASSLLLGETFF
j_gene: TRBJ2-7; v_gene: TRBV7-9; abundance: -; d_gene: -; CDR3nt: TGTGCCAGCAGCCTCCTCGGACAGTTAGGCTACGAGCAGTACTTC; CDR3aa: CASSLLGQLGYEQYF
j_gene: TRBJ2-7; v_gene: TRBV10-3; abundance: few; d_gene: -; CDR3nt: TGTGCCATCAGTCGTTCCGGACTCCACTACGAGCAGTACTTC; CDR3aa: CAISRSGLHYEQYF
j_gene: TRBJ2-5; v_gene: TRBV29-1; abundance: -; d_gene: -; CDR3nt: TGCAGCGTTGACAAGGGGCGAGAGACCCAGTACTTC; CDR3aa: CSVDKGRETQYF
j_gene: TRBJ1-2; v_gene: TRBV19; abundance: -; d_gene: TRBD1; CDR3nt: TGTGCCAGTAGCCTAACTACCGGGACAGCCGTTATCTATGGCTACACCTTC; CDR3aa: CASSLTTGTAVIYGYTF
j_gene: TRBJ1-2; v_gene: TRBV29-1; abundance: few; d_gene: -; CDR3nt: TGCAGCGTTGAACATGAGGGACCAGGAGATTTTTATGGCTACACCTTC; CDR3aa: CSVEHEGPGDFYGYTF
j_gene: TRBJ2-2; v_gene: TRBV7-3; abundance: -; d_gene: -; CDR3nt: TGTGCCAGCAGGGCGATAAACACCGGGGAGCTGTTTTTT; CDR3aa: CASRAINTGELFF
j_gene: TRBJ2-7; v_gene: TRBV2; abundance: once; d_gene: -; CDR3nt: TGTGCCAGCAGTGACAGGGGAAGTGCCTACGAGCAGTACTTC; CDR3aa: CASSDRGSAYEQYF
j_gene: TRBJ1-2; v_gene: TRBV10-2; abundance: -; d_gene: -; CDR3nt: TGCGCCAGCAGAGCCGGGACTGATGAGGGCTACACCTTC; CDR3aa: CASRAGTDEGYTF
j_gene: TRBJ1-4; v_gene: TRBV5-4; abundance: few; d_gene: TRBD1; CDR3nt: TGTGCCAGCAGCTTGTCCCAACAGGGGGCTAGTGAAAAACTGTTTTTT; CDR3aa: CASSLSQQGASEKLFF
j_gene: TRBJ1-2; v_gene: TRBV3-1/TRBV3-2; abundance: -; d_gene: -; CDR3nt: TGTGCCAGCAGCTCCGCAGGGGACGGCTACACCTTC; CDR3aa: CASSSAGDGYTF
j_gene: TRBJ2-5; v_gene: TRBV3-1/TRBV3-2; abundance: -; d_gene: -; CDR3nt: TGTGCCAGCAGCCAAGAAACCGCCCCCCAGTACTTC; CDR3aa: CASSQETAPQYF
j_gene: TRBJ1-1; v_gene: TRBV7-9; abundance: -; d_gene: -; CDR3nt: TGTGCCAGCAGCCCTCCAACTACTGAAGCTTTCTTT; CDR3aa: CASSPPTTEAFF
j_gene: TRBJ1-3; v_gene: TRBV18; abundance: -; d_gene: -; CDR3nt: TGTGCCAGCTCACCACCCCCTGTAGGGGCCGGAAACACCATATATTTT; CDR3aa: CASSPPPVGAGNTIYF
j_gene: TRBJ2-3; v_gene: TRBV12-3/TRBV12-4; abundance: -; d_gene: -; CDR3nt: TGTGCCAGCAGACGCGGGGAAACAGATACGCAGTATTTT; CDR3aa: CASRRGETDTQYF
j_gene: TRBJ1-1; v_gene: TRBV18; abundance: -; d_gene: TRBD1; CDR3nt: TGTGCCAGCTCACCAGTAGCCGGGACAGGGGTCACAGAAGCTTTCTTT; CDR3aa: CASSPVAGTGVTEAFF
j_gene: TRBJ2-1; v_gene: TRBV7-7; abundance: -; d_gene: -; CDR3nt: TGTGCCAGCAGCTTACTTGCCGCGGGGTCTAGCTCCTACAATGAGCAGTTCTTC; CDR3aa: CASSLLAAGSSSYNEQFF
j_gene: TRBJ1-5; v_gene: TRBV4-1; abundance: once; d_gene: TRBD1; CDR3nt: TGCGCCAGCAGCCAAGGTGGACAGGGTAATCAGCCCCAGCATTTT; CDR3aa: CASSQGGQGNQPQHF
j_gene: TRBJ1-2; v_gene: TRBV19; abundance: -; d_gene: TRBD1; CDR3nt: TGTGCCAGTAGACTTCCCGGGACAGGGGTCGGCTACACCTTC; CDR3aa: CASRLPGTGVGYTF
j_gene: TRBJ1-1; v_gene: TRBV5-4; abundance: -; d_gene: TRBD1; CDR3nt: TGTGCCAGCAGCCCAAGACAGGGGTCGGGCACTGAAGCTTTCTTT; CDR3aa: CASSPRQGSGTEAFF
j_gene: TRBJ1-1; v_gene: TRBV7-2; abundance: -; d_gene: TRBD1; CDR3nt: TGTGCCAGCAGCCAAGGACAGGGGAGCACTGAAGCTTTCTTT; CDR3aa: CASSQGQGSTEAFF
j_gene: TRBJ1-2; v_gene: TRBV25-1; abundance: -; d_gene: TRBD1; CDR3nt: TGTGCCAGCAGTGAAGGACAGGGCACCCGCGGAGATGGCTACACCTTC; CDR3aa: CASSEGQGTRGDGYTF
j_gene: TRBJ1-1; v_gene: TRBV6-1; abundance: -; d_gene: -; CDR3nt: TGTGCCAGCAGTGAGCAGCCGAACACTGAAGCTTTCTTT; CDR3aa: CASSEQPNTEAFF
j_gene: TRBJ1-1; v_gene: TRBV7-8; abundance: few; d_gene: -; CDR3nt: TGTGCCAGCAGCTTAGAGGGATTGGTGAACACTGAAGCTTTCTTT; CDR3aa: CASSLEGLVNTEAFF
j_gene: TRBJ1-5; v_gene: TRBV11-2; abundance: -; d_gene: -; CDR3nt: TGTGCCAGCAGCTTAGGGTCCCAGCCCCAGCATTTT; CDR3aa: CASSLGSQPQHF
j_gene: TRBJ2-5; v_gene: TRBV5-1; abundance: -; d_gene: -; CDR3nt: TGCGCCAGCAGCTTGGACCCTGGAGTACCGCAAGAGACCCAGTACTTC; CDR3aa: CASSLDPGVPQETQYF
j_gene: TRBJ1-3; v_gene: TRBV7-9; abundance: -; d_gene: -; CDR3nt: TGTGCCAGCAGAATGGGGAGCTCTGGAAACACCATATATTTT; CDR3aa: CASRMGSSGNTIYF
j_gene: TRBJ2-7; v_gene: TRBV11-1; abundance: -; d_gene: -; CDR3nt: TGTGCCAGCAGCTTAGGACAGCACGGGGAGCAGTACTTC; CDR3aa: CASSLGQHGEQYF